This entry lists 23 T cell receptor beta chains sequenced from one sample in a study of cytomegalovirus exposure and HLA in healthy donors. Primers: 60 Vbeta forward and 13 Jbeta reverse. Only in-frame clones appear in the TCRdb table, and some are missing; sequencing was by immunoSEQ multiplex PCR. Here the sample spans approximately 100,000 clones, 80% to 85% being singletons. What was sequenced was PBMCs. The receptors were sampled from a woman aged 25-40 years in good health and CMV-seronegative.

CDR3 residues: CASSLEGQAVYEQYF. The CDR3 nucleotides read TGTGCCAGCAGCTTAGAAGGACAGGCAGTCTACGAGCAGTACTTC. The chain has TRBV7-6 and TRBJ2-7; 7 nucleotides agree with TRBD1. Trimming took 1 base from V and 3 from J; bases not matched to a gene: 6. This CDR3 spans 15 amino acids. Germline values: CDR1 SGHVS, CDR2 FNYEAQ.

This rearrangement joins TRBV9 to TRBJ1-5; perhaps TRBD1 as D (6 bases). The length of the CDR3 is 15 residues. V lost 0 bases and J 1 base, leaving 8 bases between the germline ends. The germline V gene encodes CDR1 SGDLS and CDR2 YYNGEE. The CDR3 loop is CASSVGDRSNQPQHF. The CDR3 region has the DNA TGTGCCAGCAGCGTAGGAGACAGGAGCAATCAGCCCCAGCATTTT.

The CDR3 is CASSRTSDPTYEQYF. The CDR3 nucleotides read TGTGCCAGCAGCCGTACTAGCGACCCAACCTACGAGCAGTACTTC. The chain couples TRBV7-2 to TRBJ2-7; 7 bases are shared with TRBD2. Trimming removed 5 bases from V and 2 bases from J; junction bases left unmatched: 9. The germline gives CDR1 SGHTA, CDR2 FQGNSA. The CDR3 is made up of 15 amino acids.

This chain joins TRBV28 and TRBJ1-5; 10 bases line up with TRBD1. The trim removed 8 bases at V and 9 bases at J, leaving 7 bases unmatched. The CDR3 spans 13 residues. Germline loops: CDR1 MDHEN, CDR2 SYDVKM. DNA of the CDR3: TGTGCCAGCCGGGGACAGGGGTTCTCGCCCCAGCATTTT. Translated: CASRGQGFSPQHF.

This sequence joins TRBV25-1 and TRBJ2-3; D gene uncertain. This CDR3 has 11 residues. Between the trimmed V and J ends, which lost 8 bases and 2 bases, there was a span of 5 bases. Germline CDR1 is MGHDK and CDR2 is SYGVNS. CDR3 region: CASSLTDTQYF. Here the CDR3 DNA reads TGTGCCAGCTCTCTCACAGATACGCAGTATTTT.

This chain joins TRBV10-3 and TRBJ2-1, with 10 bases matching TRBD2. Looked up from germline, CDR1 is ENHRY and CDR2 is SYGVKD. CDR3 length equals 15 residues. The ends lost 2 bases at V and 8 bases at J; junction bases unmatched: 6. In nucleotides, the CDR3 is TGTGCCATCAGTGAGGCGGCTAGCGGGAGTCATGAGCAGTTCTTC. It encodes CAISEAASGSHEQFF.

The V call is TRBV6-6, the J call TRBJ2-7; 11 nucleotides align to TRBD2. Germline CDR1 reads MNHNY; CDR2 reads SVGAGI (reference sequence). J gave up 1 base and V 6 bases, and 8 bases lay outside the gene matches. The CDR3 is 16 amino acids. This CDR3 reads CASSPAGTSGSYEQYF. The DNA of the CDR3 is TGTGCCAGCAGCCCCGCCGGGACTAGCGGATCCTACGAGCAGTACTTC.

This chain links TRBV4-1 with TRBJ2-3; 7 bases match TRBD2. This CDR3 is 15 amino acids long. CDR1 is MGHRA and CDR2 is YSYEKL in the germline V gene. The V segment lost 5 bases and the J segment 4 bases; nucleotides outside the gene matches: 9. The CDR3 region is CASSSFTGGADTQYF. CDR3 bases: TGCGCCAGCAGCTCCTTCACGGGAGGTGCAGATACGCAGTATTTT.

J is TRBJ1-2 and V is TRBV28, with D uncertain. Germline values: CDR1 MDHEN, CDR2 SYDVKM. The V and J ends lost 3 bases and 4 bases respectively, with 9 bases between them. The CDR3 covers 13 residues. In nucleotides, the CDR3 is TGTGCCAGCAGTTTGGAACAGAGCTATGGCTACACCTTC. As protein: CASSLEQSYGYTF.

The chain has TRBV7-2 and TRBJ1-1; D uncertain. Trimming stripped 5 bases from V and 3 bases from J, with 10 bases between. This CDR3 has 13 amino acids. CDR1 is SGHTA, CDR2 FQGNSA, per germline. CDR3 in DNA: TGTGCCAGCAGCCGAACCGGGTACACTGAAGCTTTCTTT. Translation gives CASSRTGYTEAFF.

This clone appeared a single time. The chain is built from TRBV4-3 and TRBJ2-2; the D gene is possibly TRBD2 (5 bases). There are 16 residues in the CDR3. Germline CDR1 and CDR2: LGHNA and YSLEER. The V and J ends lost 1 base and 1 base respectively, with 10 bases between them. The CDR3 reads CASSQGTGKNTGELFF. The CDR3 DNA follows: TGCGCCAGCAGCCAAGGGACTGGGAAGAACACCGGGGAGCTGTTTTTT.

The chain has TRBV6-1 and TRBJ2-5; D call uncertain. Looked up from germline, CDR1 is MNHNS and CDR2 is SASEGT. The ends were cut back, 8 bases at V and 2 bases at J, with 12 bases in the middle. The CDR3 runs to 13 residues. The DNA for the CDR3 is TGTGCCAGCGATCTTGTGAGACAAGAGACCCAGTACTTC. Amino acid sequence: CASDLVRQETQYF.

V gene TRBV18 combines with J gene TRBJ2-5, with 7 bases that match TRBD2. This CDR3 is built from 15 residues. CDR1 is KGHSH and CDR2 is LQKENI in the germline V gene. J was trimmed by 3 bases and V by 3 bases; bases with no gene match: 7. The CDR3 here is CASSPPGLREETQYF. As DNA, the CDR3 is TGTGCCAGCTCACCGCCGGGACTACGGGAAGAGACCCAGTACTTC.

The CDR3 sequence is CASTPGASGRAGDEQYF. As DNA, the CDR3 is TGCGCCAGCACCCCGGGCGCTAGCGGGAGGGCGGGAGACGAGCAGTACTTC. V usage is TRBV5-1 and J usage is TRBJ2-7; TRBD2 matches 12 bases. Germline V CDR1 and CDR2: SGHRS, YFSETQ. With 6 bases clipped from V and 5 bases from J, the junction kept 15 bases outside the gene matches. This CDR3 is 17 amino acids long.

The V gene is TRBV6-5, the J gene TRBJ2-7; no definite D call. Trimming took off 7 bases at V and 4 bases at J, with 20 bases between the two ends. This CDR3 contains 15 residues. CDR1 and CDR2 (germline): MNHEY, SVGAGI. The CDR3 region is CASNPLGSSAYEQYF. CDR3 DNA: TGTGCCAGCAATCCCCTCGGGTCCTCCGCGTACGAGCAGTACTTC.

This clone appeared a single time. J is TRBJ2-7 and V is TRBV2; the match to TRBD2 covers 11 bases. Germline CDR1 reads SNHLY; CDR2 reads FYNNEI. CDR3 length: 14 amino acids. V trimming: 6 bases; J trimming: 6 bases; junction bases outside the gene matches: 7. CDR3 in amino acids: CASRPLAGVGEQYF. CDR3 coding DNA: TGTGCCAGCAGGCCACTAGCGGGAGTAGGCGAGCAGTACTTC.

V usage is TRBV6-4 and J usage is TRBJ2-4, with 7 bases identical to TRBD2. The CDR3 has 19 residues. The germline gives CDR1 MRHNA, CDR2 SNTAGT. V lost 0 bases, J lost 1 base, and 12 bases stayed unmatched. As DNA, the CDR3 is TGTGCCAGCAGTGACTCGAGTCTAGCGGTCGACCGGGCCAAAAACATTCAGTACTTC. Translating gives CASSDSSLAVDRAKNIQYF.

CDR3 protein: CAASGSGGGGELFF. Written as DNA, the CDR3 is TGTGCCGCCTCGGGATCTGGCGGTGGCGGGGAGCTGTTTTTT. The chain is built from TRBV6-5 and TRBJ2-2, with D possibly being TRBD2 (5 bases). This CDR3 is built from 14 residues. V lost 11 bases and J 7 bases, leaving 20 bases between the germline ends. Germline V lookup: CDR1 MNHEY, CDR2 SVGAGI.

The chain combines TRBV28 with TRBJ2-7; possibly TRBD2 for D (6 bases). V lost 1 base and J 3 bases, leaving 13 bases between the germline ends. Per the germline V gene, CDR1 is MDHEN and CDR2 is SYDVKM. The CDR3 contains 15 residues. CDR3 nucleotides: TGTGCCAGCAGTTTATCCCCGATGGGGGGCTACGAGCAGTACTTC. Translated: CASSLSPMGGYEQYF.

The chain recombines TRBV4-1 with TRBJ1-2; perhaps TRBD1 as D (6 bases). From germline, CDR1 is MGHRA and CDR2 YSYEKL. V dropped 2 bases and J dropped 4 bases, with 17 bases sitting between them. There are 16 residues in the CDR3. CDR3 region: CASSQRTAPEAYGYTF. Written as DNA, the CDR3 is TGCGCCAGCAGCCAAAGGACAGCCCCAGAAGCCTATGGCTACACCTTC.

The chain has TRBV7-2 and TRBJ2-1, with 9 bases aligning to TRBD2. The CDR3 is 13 amino acids. Per germline, CDR1 SGHTA and CDR2 FQGNSA. The ends lost 5 bases at V and 15 bases at J; junction bases unmatched: 11. CDR3 in DNA: TGTGCCAGCAGCCCTGACCTAGCGGGAAACCGGTTCTTC. This sequence encodes CASSPDLAGNRFF.

The chain employs TRBV19 and TRBJ2-6; TRBD1 is a possible D gene (6 bases). Looked up from germline, CDR1 is LNHDA and CDR2 is SQIVND (reference sequence). The length of the CDR3 is 16 residues. V was clipped by 5 bases and J by 4 bases, with 15 bases between them. CDR3 in amino acids: CASSGGTGYGANVLTF. In DNA, the CDR3 is TGTGCCAGTAGTGGGGGCACAGGGTACGGGGCCAACGTCCTGACTTTC.

This clone was detected once. The chain links TRBV5-6 to TRBJ1-2, with 9 bases matching TRBD1. The germline gives CDR1 SGHDT, CDR2 YYEEEE. CDR3 length equals 16 residues. V lost 1 base and J lost 3; bases outside the gene matches: 7. The CDR3 here is CASSLRPGQGHYGYTF. The CDR3 nucleotides read TGTGCCAGCAGCTTGAGACCGGGACAGGGTCACTATGGCTACACCTTC. The full variable domain, rest sourced from reference TRBV5-6 and TRBJ1-2, is DAGVTQSPTHLIKTRGQQVTLRCSPKSGHDTVSWYQQALGQGPQFIFQYYEEEERQRGNFPDRFSGHQFPNYSSELNVNALLLGDSALYLCASSLRPGQGHYGYTFGSGTRLTVV.